This entry features one TCR beta chain sequence. Its antigen is not identified. The study reverse transcribed the entire isolated RNA, so it sequenced expressed TCRB transcripts. Generated by immunoSEQ multiplex PCR, the TCRdb table keeps only in-frame clones and is missing some. The table lists approximately 43,000 clones, approximately 60% of them singletons. The data were taken from a study of beta chain features in type 1 diabetes. In the study overall: Across every sample, some 110 million sorted cells were examined in total. Broader study findings: Shortening that was moderate but significant affected the TCRB CDR3s of Type 1 diabetes patients in all four CD4+ subsets. More deletions and fewer insertions at VDJ junctions were seen in type 1 diabetes patients.

Each donor gave one heparinised blood draw averaging about 110 mL. Germline V gene sequence: CDR1 MNHEY, CDR2 SVGAGI. The CDR3 extends over 16 amino acids. V lost 4 bases, J lost 9 bases, and 19 bases lay in between. The clonotype comes from a young man with type 1 diabetes. Some clones in this sample may be carry-over from other donors' samples. The V call is TRBV6-5, the J call TRBJ1-6; the D gene is possibly TRBD1 (6 bases). The sample consisted of Tregs from blood. CDR3 loop: CASSSAPWDTFSPLHF. The DNA of the CDR3 is TGTGCCAGCAGTTCTGCGCCTTGGGACACCTTTTCACCCCTCCACTTT.